This T cell receptor (beta chain) was identified in a study of regulatory T cells in long-lasting Graves disease. This clonotype was seen ten or more times. This CDR3 has 14 residues. Germline V lookup: CDR1 MGHRA, CDR2 YSYEKL. Trimming took off 0 bases at V and 5 bases at J, with 8 bases between the two ends. Time point given: newly diagnosed GD, antithyroid drugs for less than 3 months. The authors made the TCR library using RNA they extracted from PBMCs. Library construction for TCR beta used iRepertoire HTBI primers and Arm-PCR of CDR3 regions. TCRdb re-called the multiplex PCR reads with MiXCR, one entry per CDR3 protein. The sample contains hundreds of thousands of distinct CDR3 sequences, 15% to 20% of which appear only once. These same data were also listed under a study on T cells in Graves' hyperthyroidism and ophthalmopathy.

Material: peripheral blood mononuclear cells (PBMCs), obtained at new diagnosis, from a patient treated with antithyroid drugs. This clonotype was obtained from a man aged 40-49 years with Graves disease. This sequence joins TRBV4-1 and TRBJ1-5; D gene unclear. This CDR3 reads CASSQEGWHQPQHF. CDR3 bases: TGCGCCAGCAGCCAAGAAGGTTGGCATCAGCCCCAGCATTTT.